The T cell receptor (beta chain) described here comes from a study of regulatory T cells in long-lasting Graves disease. Study observations and caveats: Sampling was limited to peripheral blood rather than thyroid tissue.

V lost 6 bases and J 2 bases, leaving 14 bases between the germline ends. CDR3 length: 13 amino acids. The V gene's germline CDR1 is DFQATT and CDR2 SNEGSKA (reference sequence). TCR beta libraries were built with iRepertoire HTBI primers and Arm-PCR of CDR3 regions. TCRdb reprocessed the multiplex PCR reads with MiXCR, giving one entry per CDR3 protein. In the table there are under 450,000 distinct CDR3 sequences, about 16% of which are singletons. This clonotype appeared many times. No antigen is known for it. Regarding time point: newly diagnosed GD, antithyroid drugs for less than 3 months. With RNA extracted from PBMCs as input, the TCR library was made. These data were also reused for a study on T cells in Graves' hyperthyroidism and ophthalmopathy. That work states: Classification by a 13 V-J model distinguished ophthalmopathy from stable hyperthyroidism.

The chain joins TRBV20-1 to TRBJ2-7; D possibly uses TRBD1 or TRBD2 (5 bases each). The sequencing used peripheral blood mononuclear cells (PBMCs), collected at new diagnosis, from a patient treated with antithyroid drugs. The TCR originated in a woman between 18 and 29 years old with Graves disease. CDR3 loop: CSATRDPPYEQYF. CDR3 DNA sequence: TGCAGTGCCACCCGGGACCCCCCCTACGAGCAGTACTTC.